This T cell receptor beta chain was identified in a study of early T cells in non-severe SARS-CoV-2 infection. Study background: Unpaired chains resulted from sequencing bulk RNA of unsorted whole blood.

Note on this clonotype: The antigen is unknown.

Whole-study results and caveats: Sequences matched to VDJdb favored anti-spike CD8 responses, while private and CD4 specificities were missed.

Unique molecular identifier tags were affixed to discrete cDNA molecules. TCRdb processed the 5' RACE reads anew with MiXCR; each CDR3 protein has one entry. In the table there are roughly 83,000 distinct CDR3 sequences, more than 9% of which are singletons. V shed 6 bases and J shed 1 base, with 17 bases lying between them. CDR3 size: 15 residues. CDR1 is DFQATT, CDR2 SNEGSKA, per germline (reference sequence). The sequence was obtained from an adult who was a healthcare worker with PCR-confirmed SARS-CoV-2 infection or an uninfected control (not recorded which). Specimen: whole blood, collected at baseline. This chain joins TRBV20-1 and TRBJ2-3; perhaps TRBD1 as D (6 bases). The CDR3 DNA reads as TGCAGTGCGCGAAAGGACAGTTTTCGCACAGATACGCAGTATTTT. It translates to CSARKDSFRTDTQYF.